This TCR beta chain is from a study of Graves' ophthalmopathy and Graves' hyperthyroidism. RNA served as the template for amplifying TCR beta CDR3 regions. RT-PCR was first run with HTBI primers, then multiplex PCR in a second round. Each CDR3 protein gets one entry after TCRdb re-called the multiplex PCR reads with MiXCR. The sample lists 300,000 to 450,000 distinct CDR3 sequences, about 17% occurring once. Losses at the gene ends were 0 bases for V and 4 bases for J; bases not matched to a gene: 17. In germline, CDR1 is LGHNA, CDR2 YNFKEQ. The length of the CDR3 is 20 residues. Study-level points and caveats: Ophthalmopathy cases were distinguished from stable hyperthyroidism by a 13-signature model, reaching approximately 88% sensitivity and around 80% specificity. As the model predicted ophthalmopathy progression, it achieved a sensitivity of 70.59% and a specificity of 72% to 80%.

Concerning this clonotype itself: Antigen specificity is unknown.

Other autoimmune diseases, uncontrolled infections, pregnancy or lactation ruled patients out of participation. As the starting material, 8 to 10 ml of fresh peripheral blood yielded the PBMCs. The sequence came from an adult woman with stable Graves' hyperthyroidism. This chain joins TRBV4-2 and TRBJ2-7, with 11 bases that match TRBD2. The sequenced sample consisted of peripheral blood. This CDR3 reads CASSQDSGRLAGGPRYEQYF. The CDR3 region has the DNA TGTGCCAGCAGCCAAGATTCCGGTCGGTTAGCGGGAGGGCCGAGATACGAGCAGTACTTC.